This T cell receptor beta chain originates from a study of beta chain features in type 1 diabetes. Study-wide results and limits: Moderate yet significant TCRB CDR3 shortening was seen in Type 1 diabetes patients in all four CD4+ subsets. Relative to healthy donors, patients appeared to have naive, central memory and Treg TCRB repertoires that were more similar. Amplification by PCR could prefer shorter templates, with the same effect in patients and controls. Highly expressing activated T cells could be over-counted with a cDNA template.

The entirety of the isolated RNA underwent reverse transcription, so expressed TCRB transcripts were sequenced. This table comes from immunoSEQ multiplex PCR, and its TCRdb copy is limited to in-frame clones, with some not included. The table shows over 650,000 clones, with around 15% occurring only once. Details on this clone: Antigen unknown.

Germline V gene lookup returns CDR1 SGDLS and CDR2 YYNGEE. The CDR3 contains 15 residues. Trimming left V 3 bases short and J 7 bases short, with 19 bases between. Sorted populations all had greater than 95% purity. The clonotype originates from a man between 18 and 35 years old with type 1 diabetes. Material for sequencing was naive CD4+ T cells from blood. This rearrangement joins TRBV9 to TRBJ2-5; TRBD1 might be the D (6 bases). In DNA, the CDR3 is TGTGCCAGCAGCGAAAGTCCATCCGTAGGGGGGACCCAGTACTTC. Translation gives CASSESPSVGGTQYF.